This T cell receptor (beta chain) came from a study of T cell responses to AZD1222 COVID-19 vaccine. This clone was detected only a few times. Its antigen remains unidentified. Germline CDR1 and CDR2: SGHTA and FQGNSA. CDR3 length: 12 residues. The V and J ends lost 5 bases and 8 bases, in that order; junction bases with no gene match: 5. The assay was immunoSEQ multiplex PCR, and TCRdb's table has in-frame clones only and misses some. The sample consists of about 70,000 clones, less than 90% of them appearing once. Overall study findings and caveats: Two AZD1222 doses significantly raised spike-specific TCR breadth and depth over controls. The peak T cell response came first, and repertoires were sampled only after it. Spike was spanned by vaccine-associated CD4 TCRs, which were dominant at 160-218 and 743-854. Baseline seropositivity occurred in only six AZD1222 recipients.

The genes are TRBV7-2 and TRBJ1-1; the match to TRBD1 covers 7 bases. This receptor was identified in an adult in good health. Sample: peripheral blood, taken on day 0 of AZD1222 vaccination. The CDR3 spells CASSLGGPEAFF. CDR3 nucleotide sequence: TGTGCCAGCAGCCTAGGGGGCCCGGAAGCTTTCTTT. Based on the CDR3 plus reference TRBV7-2 and TRBJ1-1, the full variable domain is GAGVSQSPSNKVTEKGKDVELRCDPISGHTALYWYRQSLGQGLEFLIYFQGNSAPDKSGLPSDRFSAERTGGSVSTLTIQRTQQEDSAVYLCASSLGGPEAFFGQGTRLTVV.